The 5 T cell receptor beta chains listed next were all sequenced from one sample in a study of blood T cell repertoires in COVID-19. Data came from immunoSEQ multiplex PCR; TCRdb stores just in-frame clones and leaves some out. The sample includes roughly 200,000 clones, 84% of them seen just once. The sequencing sample was made of peripheral blood. The source of these receptors is a man aged 50-59 years with active or convalescent COVID-19.

The chain uses TRBV6-1 and TRBJ2-7; D is possibly TRBD1 (6 bases). In germline, CDR1 is MNHNS, CDR2 SASEGT. CDR3 length equals 13 residues. The V end lost 3 bases, the J end lost 6 bases, and 12 bases lay between the germline ends. The CDR3 spells CASSDWGQREQYF. The CDR3 DNA reads TGTGCCAGCAGTGATTGGGGACAACGCGAGCAGTACTTC.

The chain couples TRBV30 to TRBJ1-5; D call uncertain. V shed 0 bases and J shed 0 bases, with 18 bases lying between them. There are 18 residues in the CDR3. The germline V gene encodes CDR1 GTSNPN and CDR2 SVGIG (reference sequence). CDR3 protein: CAWSVGSRSYYSNQPQHF. CDR3 bases: TGTGCCTGGAGTGTCGGGAGTCGGTCTTATTATAGCAATCAGCCCCAGCATTTT.

This clone was seen once. V usage is TRBV24-1 and J usage is TRBJ2-1; a weak D match, TRBD1 (5 bases). This CDR3 is 13 amino acids long. The germline V gene has CDR1 KGHDR and CDR2 SFDVKD. The V end was cut by 2 bases, the J end by 6 bases, with 7 bases between. The CDR3 protein is CATSDYDSNEQFF. The CDR3 DNA reads TGTGCCACCAGTGATTACGACAGCAATGAGCAGTTCTTC.

The gene calls are TRBV30 and TRBJ2-3, with TRBD2 identical over 9 bases. The V gene end was trimmed by 5 bases and the J gene end by 5 bases; junction bases not matched to a gene: 8. CDR1 is GTSNPN and CDR2 is SVGIG in the germline V gene (reference sequence). The CDR3 spans 14 residues. The CDR3 spells CAWSGGGAGDTQYF. CDR3 in DNA: TGTGCCTGGTCGGGCGGGGGGGCAGGAGATACGCAGTATTTT.

The gene calls are TRBV6-1 and TRBJ1-3, with TRBD1 identical over 12 bases. The junction had 4 bases not matched to a gene; V was cut back by 3 bases and J by 4 bases. The CDR3 has 16 residues. CDR1 MNHNS and CDR2 SASEGT come from the germline V gene. In DNA form, the CDR3 reads TGTGCCAGCAGTGAGGGACAGGGGGCAGGAGGAAACACCATATATTTT. Translating it yields CASSEGQGAGGNTIYF.